The TCR beta chain under discussion was sequenced for a study of T cell responses to AZD1222 COVID-19 vaccine. Notes on the study in general: The study identified only five to seven AZD1222 recipients as seropositive at baseline. Variant regions that are unmutated are reportedly the target of nearly half of spike-specific TCRs. Spike-specific TCR breadth and depth grew following two AZD1222 doses. Repertoires were obtained only post-peak T cell response.

Concerning this clone: The antigen is undetermined.

Profiled with immunoSEQ multiplex PCR; TCRdb holds only in-frame clones, not every one. Of about 160,000 clones in the sample, around 94% are singletons; the top ten hold over 4.5%. Per the germline V gene, CDR1 is SEHNR and CDR2 is FQNEAQ (reference sequence). The CDR3 runs 17 residues. V lost 5 bases and J lost 0, with 16 bases in between. J is TRBJ2-2 and V is TRBV7-9; D is ambiguous. Sequencing was performed on peripheral blood, taken 28 days after the second AZD1222 dose. This TCR derives from an adult who received the AZD1222 COVID-19 vaccine. CDR3 protein: CASSPPLKSPNTGELFF. The CDR3 bases are TGTGCCAGCAGCCCTCCACTAAAGTCTCCGAACACCGGGGAGCTGTTTTTT.